This TCR beta chain was identified during a study of blood T cell repertoires in COVID-19. This CDR3 has 18 amino acids. J lost 3 bases, V lost 4 bases, and 11 bases had no gene match. Germline V gene lookup returns CDR1 MDHEN and CDR2 SYDVKM. TCRdb's table, derived via immunoSEQ multiplex PCR, lists solely in-frame clones and lacks some. Of 95,000 to 150,000 clones listed, 88% were seen once; the top ten hold 0.88%. The TCR sequence derives from a woman aged 45-65 years with active or convalescent COVID-19. Input material: peripheral blood. The V and J genes are TRBV28 and TRBJ2-1; 11 bases map to TRBD2. In nucleotides, the CDR3 is TGTGCCAGCAGTTGGGCCCTCGAGGGACTAGCGGACTACAATGAGCAGTTCTTC. Protein sequence: CASSWALEGLADYNEQFF.